These T cell receptor beta chains were read from a single sample in a study of T-cell reconstitution after alpha-beta-depleted transplantation in children. Each CDR3 protein gets one entry after TCRdb re-called the PCR reads with MiXCR. Of fewer than 500,000 distinct CDR3 sequences listed, about 45% are singletons. This sample comprised PBMCs, obtained before TCRalphabeta/CD19-depleted stem cell transplant. The origin of the receptors is a girl aged 2-10 years with aplastic anemia, due to receive a stem cell transplant. Each CDR3 is given with its conserved first and last residue. Each record gives: CDR3 DNA, CDR3 protein, D gene, CDR3 length, J gene, clone size, V gene. The D gene is left open where the match is weak. Clone size is shown for a subset of rows, as once, few, many or a class of expanded clone.

TGCAGTGCTAGAGACCGAAGCCTAGCGGGGGGGTCTGTCGATGAGCAGTTCTTC CSARDRSLAGGSVDEQFF TRBD2 18 TRBJ2-1 - TRBV20-1
TGTGCCAGCGGCTCCGACCGGGACAGGGCCTACAATGAGCAGTTCTTC CASGSDRDRAYNEQFF TRBD1 16 TRBJ2-1 - TRBV5-4
TGTGCCAGCAGCTTAGGGGCTAGCGGGACCTCTCCCTACGAGCAGTACTTC CASSLGASGTSPYEQYF TRBD2 17 TRBJ2-7 - TRBV7-2
TGTGCCAGCAGCCTTAGCGGGATAAGGCAGTTCTTC CASSLSGIRQFF TRBD2 12 TRBJ2-1 - TRBV27
TGTGCCAGCAGTTACTCTGGACAGGGACGGAGACTGTTTTTT CASSYSGQGRRLFF TRBD1 14 TRBJ1-4 many TRBV6-5
TGCAGTGCCCAGGGGGTGGGTGAAAAACTGTTTTTT CSAQGVGEKLFF TRBD1 12 TRBJ1-4 few TRBV20-1
TGTGCCAGCAGCCAGCAGGGGGGGGGCTTCCAAGAGACCCAGTACTTC CASSQQGGGFQETQYF - 16 TRBJ2-5 - TRBV4-2
TGTGCCATCGGGGACAGGGGGCCAGATACGCAGTATTTT CAIGDRGPDTQYF TRBD1 13 TRBJ2-3 - TRBV10-3
TGTGCCAGCAGCCAAGCTTACGAACTCGGGACTAGCGGGAGCACAGATACGCAGTATTTT CASSQAYELGTSGSTDTQYF TRBD2 20 TRBJ2-3 - TRBV14
TGTGCCAGCAGCTTGACCCCCGGGACAGGAGGAACCCAGTACTTC CASSLTPGTGGTQYF TRBD1 15 TRBJ2-5 - TRBV5-6
TGTGCCAGCAGTTACCGCAACGCGCGAAATCAGCCCCAGCATTTT CASSYRNARNQPQHF - 15 TRBJ1-5 once TRBV6-2/TRBV6-3
TGTGCCGGCCCAGCAGCCATGAGGGGACACAAAATCGAAAAACTGTTTTTT CAGPAAMRGHKIEKLFF - 17 TRBJ1-4 - TRBV14
TGTGCCAGCACTGCGGGAGGTAGGCACGAGCAGTACTTC CASTAGGRHEQYF TRBD2 13 TRBJ2-7 few TRBV6-1
TGCGCCAGCAGCTTGGTGGGTAGCGGGGCCAATGAGCAGTTCTTC CASSLVGSGANEQFF TRBD2 15 TRBJ2-1 few TRBV5-1
TGTGCCAGCAGCTTATCGGGGGACAGGGATATAACCGGGGAGCTGTTTTTT CASSLSGDRDITGELFF TRBD1 17 TRBJ2-2 once TRBV7-6
TGTGCCAGCAGCTTAAGTCGAAGTGGAGAGACCCAGTACTTC CASSLSRSGETQYF - 14 TRBJ2-5 - TRBV7-9
TGTGCCATCAGTCAACAGGGGGGACAGCCCCAGCATTTT CAISQQGGQPQHF TRBD1 13 TRBJ1-5 many TRBV10-3
TGCGCCAGCAGCCCCCTTGGTAGCGGGAGCCGCGGGGAGCTGTTTTTT CASSPLGSGSRGELFF TRBD2 16 TRBJ2-2 few TRBV5-1
TGTGCCAGCAGCACCGAGTTCAGGACAGGGGTACGGCTGGGCTCCTACGAGCAGTACTTC CASSTEFRTGVRLGSYEQYF TRBD1 20 TRBJ2-7 - TRBV7-6
TGTGCCAGCAGCCCGAACAAAAACACTGAAGCTTTCTTT CASSPNKNTEAFF - 13 TRBJ1-1 - TRBV7-9